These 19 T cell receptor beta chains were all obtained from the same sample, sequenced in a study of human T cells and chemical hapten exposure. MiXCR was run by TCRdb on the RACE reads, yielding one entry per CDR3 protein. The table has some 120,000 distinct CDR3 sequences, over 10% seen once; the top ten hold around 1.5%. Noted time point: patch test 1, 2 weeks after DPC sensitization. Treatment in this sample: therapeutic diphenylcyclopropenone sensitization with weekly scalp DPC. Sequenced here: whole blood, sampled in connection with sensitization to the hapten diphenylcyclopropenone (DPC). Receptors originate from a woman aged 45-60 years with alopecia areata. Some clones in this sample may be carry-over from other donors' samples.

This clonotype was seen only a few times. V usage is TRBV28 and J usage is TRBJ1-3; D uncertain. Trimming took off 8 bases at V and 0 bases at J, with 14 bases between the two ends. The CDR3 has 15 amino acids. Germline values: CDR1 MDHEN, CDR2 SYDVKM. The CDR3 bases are TGTGCCAGCCACGGGCCCACCCGCTCTGGAAACACCATATATTTT. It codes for CASHGPTRSGNTIYF. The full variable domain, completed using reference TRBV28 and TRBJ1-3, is DVKVTQSSRYLVKRTGEKVFLECVQDMDHENMFWYRQDPGLGLRLIYFSYDVKMKEKGDIPEGYSVSREKKERFSLILESASTNQTSMYLCASHGPTRSGNTIYFGEGSWLTVV.

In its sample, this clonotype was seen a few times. Written as DNA, the CDR3 is TGCGCCAGCAGCTTGGCCACACGACGCACAGATACGCAGTATTTT. Protein sequence: CASSLATRRTDTQYF. V gene TRBV5-1 combines with J gene TRBJ2-3; D unclear. The V end lost 0 bases, the J end lost 1 base, and 9 bases lay between the germline ends. CDR3 length: 15 amino acids. Germline assignment: CDR1 SGHRS and CDR2 YFSETQ. Variable domain in full (rest from reference TRBV5-1 and TRBJ2-3): KAGVTQTPRYLIKTRGQQVTLSCSPISGHRSVSWYQQTPGQGLQFLFEYFSETQRNKGNFPGRFSGRQFSNSRSEMNVSTLELGDSALYLCASSLATRRTDTQYFGPGTRLTVL.

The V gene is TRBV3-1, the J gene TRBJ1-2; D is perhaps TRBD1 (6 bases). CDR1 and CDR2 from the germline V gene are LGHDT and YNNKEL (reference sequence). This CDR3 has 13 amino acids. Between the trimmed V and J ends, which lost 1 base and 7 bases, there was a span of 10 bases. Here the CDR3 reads CASSQAGVGGYTF. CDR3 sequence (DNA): TGTGCCAGCAGCCAAGCAGGGGTTGGTGGCTACACCTTC.

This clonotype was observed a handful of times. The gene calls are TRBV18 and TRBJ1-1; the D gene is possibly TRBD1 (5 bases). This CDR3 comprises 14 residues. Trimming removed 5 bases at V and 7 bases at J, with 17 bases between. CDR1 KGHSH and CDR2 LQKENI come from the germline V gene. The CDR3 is CASSGGRTPLEAFF. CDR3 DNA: TGTGCCAGCTCAGGGGGTAGGACACCCCTTGAAGCTTTCTTT.

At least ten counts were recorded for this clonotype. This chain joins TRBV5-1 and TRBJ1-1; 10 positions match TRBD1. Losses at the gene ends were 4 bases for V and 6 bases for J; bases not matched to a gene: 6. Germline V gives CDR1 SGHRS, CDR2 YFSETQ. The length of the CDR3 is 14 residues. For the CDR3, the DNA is TGCGCCAGCAGCCGTGAAGGACAGGGGGCTGAAGCTTTCTTT. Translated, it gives CASSREGQGAEAFF.

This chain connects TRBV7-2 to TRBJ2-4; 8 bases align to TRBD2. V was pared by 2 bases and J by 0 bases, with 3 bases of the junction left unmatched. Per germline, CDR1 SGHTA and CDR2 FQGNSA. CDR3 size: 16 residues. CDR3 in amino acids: CASSLSGGSAKNIQYF. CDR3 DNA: TGTGCCAGCAGCTTAAGCGGGGGTTCAGCCAAAAACATTCAGTACTTC.

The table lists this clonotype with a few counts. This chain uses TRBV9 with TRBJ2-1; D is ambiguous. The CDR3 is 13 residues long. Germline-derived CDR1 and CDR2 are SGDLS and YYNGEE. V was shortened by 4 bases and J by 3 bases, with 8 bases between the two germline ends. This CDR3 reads CASSPRNYNEQFF. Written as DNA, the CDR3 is TGTGCCAGCAGCCCGCGGAACTACAATGAGCAGTTCTTC.

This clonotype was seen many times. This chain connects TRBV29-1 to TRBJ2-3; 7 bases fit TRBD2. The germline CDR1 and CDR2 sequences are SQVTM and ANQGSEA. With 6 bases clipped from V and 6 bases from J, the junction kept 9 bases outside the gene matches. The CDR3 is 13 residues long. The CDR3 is CSVQRGALDTQYF. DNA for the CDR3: TGCAGCGTCCAGCGGGGTGCCTTGGATACGCAGTATTTT.

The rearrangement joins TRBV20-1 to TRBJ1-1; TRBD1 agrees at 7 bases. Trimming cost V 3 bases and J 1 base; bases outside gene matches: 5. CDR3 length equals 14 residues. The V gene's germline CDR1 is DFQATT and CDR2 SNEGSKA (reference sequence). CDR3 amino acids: CSASGDRANTEAFF. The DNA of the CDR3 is TGCAGTGCTAGTGGGGACAGAGCGAACACTGAAGCTTTCTTT.

CDR3 residues: CASSLRTGLASTSTDTQYF. CDR3 DNA: TGTGCCAGCAGCCTCCGCACGGGACTAGCGTCAACAAGCACAGATACGCAGTATTTT. The V and J genes are TRBV7-2 and TRBJ2-3, with 10 bases matching TRBD2. The CDR3 covers 19 residues. The germline V gene has CDR1 SGHTA and CDR2 FQGNSA. The V segment lost 5 bases and the J segment 0 bases; nucleotides outside the gene matches: 14.

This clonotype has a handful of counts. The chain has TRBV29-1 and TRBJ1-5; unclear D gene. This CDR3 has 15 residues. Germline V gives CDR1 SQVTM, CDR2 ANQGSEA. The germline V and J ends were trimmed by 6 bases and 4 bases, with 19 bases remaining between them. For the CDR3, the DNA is TGCAGCGTCCGTCAAGGCGACGGGCCAAATCAGCCCCAGCATTTT. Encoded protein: CSVRQGDGPNQPQHF.

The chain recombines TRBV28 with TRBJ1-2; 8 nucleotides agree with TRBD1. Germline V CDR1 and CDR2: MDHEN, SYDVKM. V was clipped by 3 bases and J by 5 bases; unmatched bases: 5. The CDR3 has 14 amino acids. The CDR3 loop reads CASSLTDRVYGYTF. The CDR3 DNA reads TGTGCCAGCAGTTTGACGGACAGGGTATATGGCTACACCTTC.

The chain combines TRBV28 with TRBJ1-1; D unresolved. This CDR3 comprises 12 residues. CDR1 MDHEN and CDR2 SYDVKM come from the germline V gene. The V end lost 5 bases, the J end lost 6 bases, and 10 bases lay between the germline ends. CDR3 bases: TGTGCCAGCAGTCCCCCCGCCGCTGAAGCTTTCTTT. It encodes CASSPPAAEAFF. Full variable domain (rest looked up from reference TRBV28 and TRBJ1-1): DVKVTQSSRYLVKRTGEKVFLECVQDMDHENMFWYRQDPGLGLRLIYFSYDVKMKEKGDIPEGYSVSREKKERFSLILESASTNQTSMYLCASSPPAAEAFFGQGTRLTVV.

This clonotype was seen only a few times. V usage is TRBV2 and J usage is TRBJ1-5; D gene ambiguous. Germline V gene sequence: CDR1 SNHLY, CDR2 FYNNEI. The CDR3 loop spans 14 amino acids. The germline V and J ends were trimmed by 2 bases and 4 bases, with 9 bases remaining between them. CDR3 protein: CASSELGGNQPQHF. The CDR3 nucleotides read TGTGCCAGCAGTGAACTTGGCGGGAATCAGCCCCAGCATTTT.

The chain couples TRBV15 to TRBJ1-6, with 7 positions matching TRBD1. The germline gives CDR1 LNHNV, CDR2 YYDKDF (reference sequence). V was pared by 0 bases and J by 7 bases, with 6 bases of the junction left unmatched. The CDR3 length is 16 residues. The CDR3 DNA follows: TGTGCCACCAGCAGAGATCACAGGGGATTAAATTCACCCCTCCACTTT. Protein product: CATSRDHRGLNSPLHF.

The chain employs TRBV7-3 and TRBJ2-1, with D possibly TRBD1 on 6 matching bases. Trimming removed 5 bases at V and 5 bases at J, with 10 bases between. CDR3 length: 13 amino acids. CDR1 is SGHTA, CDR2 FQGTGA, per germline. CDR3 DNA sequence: TGTGCCAGCAGCGCCACAGGGAACAATGAGCAGTTCTTC. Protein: CASSATGNNEQFF. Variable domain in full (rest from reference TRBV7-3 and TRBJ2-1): GAGVSQTPSNKVTEKGKYVELRCDPISGHTALYWYRQSLGQGPEFLIYFQGTGAADDSGLPNDRFFAVRPEGSVSTLKIQRTERGDSAVYLCASSATGNNEQFFGPGTRLTVL.

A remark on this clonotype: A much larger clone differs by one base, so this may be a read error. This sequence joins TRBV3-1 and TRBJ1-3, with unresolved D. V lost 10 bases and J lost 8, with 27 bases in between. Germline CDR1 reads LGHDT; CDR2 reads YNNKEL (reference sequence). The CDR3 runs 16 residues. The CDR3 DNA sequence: TGTGCCACCTCAGATTCGTCAGTTACCCGAGGAGACACCATATATTTT. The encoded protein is CATSDSSVTRGDTIYF.

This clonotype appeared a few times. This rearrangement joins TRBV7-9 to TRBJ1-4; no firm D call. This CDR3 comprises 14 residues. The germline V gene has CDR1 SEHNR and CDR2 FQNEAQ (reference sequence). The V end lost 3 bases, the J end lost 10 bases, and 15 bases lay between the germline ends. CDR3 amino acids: CASSLTAVRGKLFF. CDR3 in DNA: TGTGCCAGCAGCTTGACGGCTGTACGGGGAAAACTGTTTTTT. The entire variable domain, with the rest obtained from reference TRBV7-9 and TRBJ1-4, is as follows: DTGVSQNPRHKITKRGQNVTFRCDPISEHNRLYWYRQTLGQGPEFLTYFQNEAQLEKSRLLSDRFSAERPKGSFSTLEIQRTEQGDSAMYLCASSLTAVRGKLFFGSGTQLSVL.

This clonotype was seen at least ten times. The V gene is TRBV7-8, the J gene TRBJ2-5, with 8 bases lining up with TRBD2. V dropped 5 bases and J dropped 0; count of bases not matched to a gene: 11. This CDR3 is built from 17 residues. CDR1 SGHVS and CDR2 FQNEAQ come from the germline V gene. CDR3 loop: CASSQTQAGAYQETQYF. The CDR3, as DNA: TGTGCCAGCAGCCAAACCCAAGCGGGAGCGTACCAAGAGACCCAGTACTTC.